Each of the 4 T cell receptor beta chains below was sequenced from the same sample in a study of cytomegalovirus exposure and HLA in healthy donors. A multiplex PCR was run with 60 Vbeta primers and 13 Jbeta primers. Sequencing was performed with immunoSEQ multiplex PCR; in TCRdb, only in-frame clones are kept and a portion is missing. The sample holds about 180,000 clones, around 80% seen once. Material for sequencing was PBMCs. The receptors stem from a girl aged 10-17 years in good health and CMV-seropositive.

V is TRBV5-1 and J is TRBJ2-7; D is unclear. The CDR3 has 14 amino acids. Trimming cost V 1 base and J 2 bases, with 10 bases left between them. Germline lookup yields CDR1 SGHRS and CDR2 YFSETQ. DNA of the CDR3: TGCGCCAGCAGCTTGTTCGCGGCTACCTACGAGCAGTACTTC. This gives the protein CASSLFAATYEQYF. Full variable domain (missing parts from reference TRBV5-1 and TRBJ2-7): KAGVTQTPRYLIKTRGQQVTLSCSPISGHRSVSWYQQTPGQGLQFLFEYFSETQRNKGNFPGRFSGRQFSNSRSEMNVSTLELGDSALYLCASSLFAATYEQYFGPGTRLTVT.

The chain recombines TRBV15 with TRBJ1-1, with 10 bases that match TRBD1. This CDR3 has 15 amino acids. The germline CDR1 and CDR2 sequences are LNHNV and YYDKDF (reference sequence). Trimming at V came to 3 bases and at J to 6 bases, leaving 7 bases not matched to a gene. CDR3 loop: CATSSPGQGGPEAFF. Here the CDR3 DNA reads TGTGCCACCAGCAGTCCAGGACAGGGGGGGCCTGAAGCTTTCTTT.

V gene TRBV5-6 combines with J gene TRBJ1-2; 8 bases map to TRBD1. CDR3 length equals 14 residues. J gave up 7 bases and V 5 bases, and 10 bases lay outside the gene matches. Germline loops: CDR1 SGHDT, CDR2 YYEEEE. CDR3 in amino acids: CASSFYGQGTGYTF. For the CDR3, the DNA is TGTGCCAGCAGTTTTTATGGACAGGGAACTGGCTACACCTTC.

V is TRBV2 and J is TRBJ1-3; possibly TRBD1 for D (5 bases). The germline CDR1 and CDR2 sequences are SNHLY and FYNNEI. The CDR3 length is 14 residues. Trimming pared 7 bases from V and 2 bases from J, leaving 12 bases between. The DNA of the CDR3 is TGTGCCAGCAATAGTAAAGGGGCTGGAAACACCATATATTTT. This codes for CASNSKGAGNTIYF.